The rows below give T cell receptor beta chains drawn from one sample of a study of long-term antiretroviral therapy in people with HIV. Repertoires were generated with immunoSEQ multiplex PCR, while TCRdb's copy carries only in-frame clones and drops some. Of more than 20,000 clones in the sample, 76% are singletons; the top ten hold 12%. Sequenced here: unsorted PBMCs, sampled roughly 21 months before starting antiretroviral therapy. These receptors were obtained from a woman in her forties with HIV. Both conserved end residues are part of each CDR3. D genes are given only for firm matches. Only some rows state a clone size, as once, few, many or a class for expanded clones.

clone size	V gene	D gene	J gene	CDR3 DNA	CDR3 protein
NA	TRBV4-2	NA	TRBJ2-3	TGTGCCAGCAGCCACGGTCTATCATCAGATACGCAGTATTTT	CASSHGLSSDTQYF
NA	TRBV15	NA	TRBJ2-1	TGTGCCACCAGCAGAGATAAATCGGGTGAGCAGTTCTTC	CATSRDKSGEQFF
NA	TRBV5-5	NA	TRBJ1-1	TGTGCCAGCAGCTTGGGCAGGTTGAACACTGAAGCTTTCTTT	CASSLGRLNTEAFF
NA	TRBV6-5	NA	TRBJ2-1	TGTGCCAGCCGTAAGCGGTACAATGAGCAGTTCTTC	CASRKRYNEQFF
NA	TRBV6-1	NA	TRBJ2-7	TGTGCCATCAGAGGAGGGGCTAAGAACGAGCAGTACTTC	CAIRGGAKNEQYF
NA	TRBV5-1	NA	TRBJ2-2	TGCGCCAGCAGCCCATGGACTGCACTTGTACACACCGGGGAGCTGTTTTTT	CASSPWTALVHTGELFF
NA	TRBV4-2	TRBD1	TRBJ1-4	TGTGCCAGCAGCTCCGGGACAGGATATGAAAAACTGTTTTTT	CASSSGTGYEKLFF
NA	TRBV5-1	NA	TRBJ2-1	TGCGCCAGCAGCTTGGACTCAGGCTTCCGAGGTGAGCAGTTCTTC	CASSLDSGFRGEQFF
NA	TRBV19	TRBD2	TRBJ2-7	TGTGCCAGTTTTGGGGGGAGCGGGAGCTCCTACGAGCAGTACTTC	CASFGGSGSSYEQYF
NA	TRBV6-6	NA	TRBJ2-6	TGTGCCAGCAGTTACGAGCAGCCTGGTTACGTCCTGACTTTC	CASSYEQPGYVLTF
NA	TRBV19	NA	TRBJ2-7	TGTGCCAGTAGTATAAGACGCGGGGGCAGGGACGAGCAGTACTTC	CASSIRRGGRDEQYF
medium-sized	TRBV2	NA	TRBJ2-7	TGTGCCAGCATAACGTTAGCGCTATCCTACGAGCAGTACTTC	CASITLALSYEQYF
NA	TRBV5-6	NA	TRBJ2-4	TGTGCCAGCAGCTTGGGACCTCCCTTAGCCAAAAACATTCAGTACTTC	CASSLGPPLAKNIQYF
NA	TRBV29-1	TRBD1	TRBJ1-2	TGCAGCTCTCGACAGGGGAACTATGGCTACACCTTC	CSSRQGNYGYTF
NA	TRBV6-6	NA	TRBJ1-1	TGTGCCAGCAGACCTGGTCAGTTGAACACTGAAGCTTTCTTT	CASRPGQLNTEAFF
once	TRBV5-5	NA	TRBJ1-4	TGTGCCAGCAGCTCCCGGGACCGCGATAATGAAAAACTGTTTTTT	CASSSRDRDNEKLFF
NA	TRBV18	NA	TRBJ1-1	TGTGCCAGCTCACCCCCGGACGGAGTGAACACTGAAGCTTTCTTT	CASSPPDGVNTEAFF
NA	TRBV6-1	TRBD1	TRBJ1-4	TGTGCCAGCAGTGAATTAATGACAGGGCGGCATGAAAAACTGTTTTTT	CASSELMTGRHEKLFF
NA	TRBV10-3	NA	TRBJ2-7	TGTGCCATCAGTGAGCCGGGCGAGCAGTACTTC	CAISEPGEQYF
NA	TRBV11-3	TRBD2	TRBJ2-7	TGTGCCAGCAGCCCTTGGACTAGCGGGGGTAACGAGCAGTACTTC	CASSPWTSGGNEQYF
NA	TRBV19	TRBD1	TRBJ2-7	TGTGCCACTGACGCGGGACAGGGGCCCTACGAGCAGTACTTC	CATDAGQGPYEQYF
NA	TRBV7-9	NA	TRBJ1-6	TGTGCCAGCAGTGAGGGACGGGTAAATTCACCCCTCCACTTT	CASSEGRVNSPLHF
NA	TRBV25-1	TRBD1	TRBJ2-3	TGTGCCAGCTGTACAGGGGAGAGCACAGATACGCAGTATTTT	CASCTGESTDTQYF
NA	TRBV27	TRBD2	TRBJ2-5	TGTGCCAGCAGTTTTCTTTCGACTAGCGGGAATGGTGAGACCCAGTACTTC	CASSFLSTSGNGETQYF
NA	TRBV6-5	NA	TRBJ2-2	TGTGCCAGCAGTACCCGGCTAGCGAACACCGGGGAGCTGTTTTTT	CASSTRLANTGELFF
NA	TRBV11-2	NA	TRBJ2-5	TGTGCCAGCAGCTTAGGTACCCTACTAGGGAGCGAAGAGACCCAGTACTTC	CASSLGTLLGSEETQYF